Each of the 13 T cell receptor beta chains below was sequenced from the same sample in a study of blood T cell repertoires in COVID-19. Sequencing was performed with immunoSEQ multiplex PCR; in TCRdb, only in-frame clones are kept and a portion is missing. This table has under 200,000 clones, about four fifths appearing once. Sequenced: peripheral blood. The receptors stem from a man in his late teens or twenties with active or convalescent COVID-19.

This chain links TRBV7-2 with TRBJ2-7; no reliable D call. The germline CDR1 and CDR2 sequences are SGHTA and FQGNSA. The CDR3 has 15 residues. V lost 3 bases and J 2 bases, leaving 14 bases between the germline ends. The CDR3 is CASSFSLEVAYEQYF. The DNA of the CDR3 is TGTGCCAGCAGCTTCTCCCTAGAGGTGGCCTACGAGCAGTACTTC.

The chain carries TRBV12-5 and TRBJ2-2; 8 bases fit TRBD1. CDR3 size: 15 residues. V was pared by 6 bases and J by 5 bases, with 8 bases of the junction left unmatched. Germline assignment: CDR1 LGHNT and CDR2 FRNRAP. The CDR3 loop reads CASGKTGEVTGELFF. CDR3 DNA: TGTGCTAGTGGCAAGACAGGGGAGGTTACCGGGGAGCTGTTTTTT.

The chain recombines TRBV3-1 (or the pseudogene TRBV3-2) with TRBJ2-7; the match to TRBD1 covers 8 bases. Per germline, CDR1 LGHDT and CDR2 YNNKEL (reference sequence). Unmatched junction bases numbered 4, after V lost 3 bases and J lost 3 bases. The CDR3 runs 14 residues. In nucleotides, the CDR3 is TGTGCCAGCAGCCACGGGACAGGAATCTACGAGCAGTACTTC. Translation gives CASSHGTGIYEQYF.

The genes are TRBV4-1 and TRBJ2-2, with 8 bases aligning to TRBD2. Germline V gene sequence: CDR1 MGHRA, CDR2 YSYEKL. Losses at the gene ends were 3 bases for V and 1 base for J; bases not matched to a gene: 10. CDR3 length: 18 residues. CDR3 in amino acids: CASSHHPRGGKNTGELFF. The CDR3 DNA reads as TGCGCCAGCAGCCACCACCCCCGGGGGGGGAAGAACACCGGGGAGCTGTTTTTT.

This clone was observed a handful of times. The chain employs TRBV15 and TRBJ1-1, with 7 nucleotides matching TRBD1. This CDR3 contains 14 residues. With 5 bases clipped from V and 5 bases from J, the junction kept 8 bases outside the gene matches. The germline V gene has CDR1 LNHNV and CDR2 YYDKDF (reference sequence). CDR3 region: CATSFRQGVTEAFF. CDR3 sequence (DNA): TGTGCCACCAGCTTTAGACAGGGAGTAACTGAAGCTTTCTTT.

The genes are TRBV3-1 (or the pseudogene TRBV3-2) and TRBJ2-3; D is undetermined. CDR3 size: 11 residues. The germline V and J ends were trimmed by 6 bases and 2 bases, with 3 bases remaining between them. In germline, CDR1 is LGHDT, CDR2 YNNKEL (reference sequence). The CDR3: CASRHTDTQYF. The DNA of the CDR3 is TGTGCCAGCAGACACACAGATACGCAGTATTTT.

The V and J genes are TRBV2 and TRBJ2-2; tentatively, D is TRBD1 (5 bases). The CDR3 spans 14 residues. Germline V gives CDR1 SNHLY, CDR2 FYNNEI. Trimming pared 5 bases from V and 0 bases from J, leaving 7 bases between. The DNA for the CDR3 is TGTGCCAGCAGTTCGGACACGAACACCGGGGAGCTGTTTTTT. As protein: CASSSDTNTGELFF.

The chain is built from TRBV27 and TRBJ2-5, with D maybe TRBD2 (7 bases). V was clipped by 6 bases and J by 5 bases, with 22 bases between them. CDR1 is MNHEY and CDR2 is SMNVEV in the germline V gene (reference sequence). The length of the CDR3 is 16 residues. In DNA, the CDR3 is TGTGCCAGCAGCCAAACCCGGGCGGGGGCAGGTGAGACCCAGTACTTC. Amino acids: CASSQTRAGAGETQYF.

This sequence joins TRBV6-7 and TRBJ1-5; D is ambiguous. TRBV6-7 is an open reading frame whose function is uncertain. V was pared by 0 bases and J by 5 bases, with 17 bases between. CDR3 length: 17 amino acids. In DNA form, the CDR3 reads TGTGCCAGCAGTTACTCCCTTGGGGTGTACGGGGATCAGCCCCAGCATTTT. Translating it yields CASSYSLGVYGDQPQHF.

The V call is TRBV6-5, the J call TRBJ2-7, with 7 bases fitting TRBD1. With 6 bases clipped from V and 5 bases from J, the junction kept 10 bases outside the gene matches. From germline, CDR1 is MNHEY and CDR2 SVGAGI. CDR3 length: 14 residues. The CDR3: CASSASGTVHEQYF. CDR3 in DNA: TGTGCCAGCAGCGCCTCCGGGACAGTCCACGAGCAGTACTTC.

The V gene is TRBV20-1, the J gene TRBJ2-7, with 12 bases fitting TRBD2. From germline, CDR1 is DFQATT and CDR2 SNEGSKA (reference sequence). The ends lost 3 bases at V and 3 bases at J; junction bases unmatched: 12. The CDR3 loop spans 17 amino acids. The CDR3 loop is CSASQRPGLAGNYEQYF. The DNA of the CDR3 is TGCAGTGCTAGTCAACGGCCGGGACTAGCGGGCAACTACGAGCAGTACTTC.

This clone was counted a single time. This sequence joins TRBV11-2 and TRBJ2-7; D is ambiguous. The CDR3 covers 12 residues. V gave up 1 base and J gave up 3 bases, with 4 bases separating them. Germline V gene lookup returns CDR1 SGHAT and CDR2 FQNNGV. This chain's CDR3 is CASSLGSYEQYF. CDR3 in DNA: TGTGCCAGCAGCTTAGGGAGCTACGAGCAGTACTTC.

V and J are TRBV5-1 and TRBJ2-1; TRBD2 might be the D (5 bases). This CDR3 is 14 amino acids long. Per the germline V gene, CDR1 is SGHRS and CDR2 is YFSETQ. Trimming cost V 4 bases and J 7 bases, with 15 bases left between them. The CDR3 region has the DNA TGCGCCAGCAGCCCCTTCACTAGTCTGAATGAGCAGTTCTTC. It codes for CASSPFTSLNEQFF.